This is a list of T cell receptor beta chains from one sample in a study of liver allograft versus peripheral blood T cells. Each CDR3 protein gets one entry after TCRdb re-called the reads with MiXCR. The sample holds 9,000 or so distinct CDR3 sequences; roughly a quarter are singletons and the top ten take about 8.3%. The receptor source for this set is a human patient who had a liver transplant. Part of the T cell pool may stem from the graft donor. Both conserved end residues are part of each CDR3. Each record gives: clone size, D gene, J gene, V gene, CDR3 protein, CDR3 DNA. D genes are given only for firm matches. The listing skips clone size in some rows; elsewhere it reads once, few, many or a size class.

- | - | TRBJ2-5 | TRBV7-2 | CASSRGSTGKETQYF | TGTGCCAGCTCCAGGGGCAGCACAGGAAAAGAGACCCAGTACTTC
medium-sized | TRBD1 | TRBJ2-7 | TRBV10-3 | CAISDSGTARGYEQYF | TGTGCCATCAGTGATTCCGGGACAGCCAGAGGCTACGAGCAGTACTTC
few | TRBD2 | TRBJ2-1 | TRBV30 | CAWSPAGGGYNEQFF | TGTGCCTGGAGTCCGGCGGGAGGGGGATACAATGAGCAGTTCTTC
medium-sized | TRBD2 | TRBJ2-2 | TRBV19 | CASSQRGYTGELFF | TGTGCCTCCTCCCAGCGGGGATACACCGGGGAGCTGTTTTTT
medium-sized | - | TRBJ1-1 | TRBV6-6 | CASRILRDTEAFF | TGTGCCAGCCGGATCCTTAGGGACACTGAAGCTTTCTTT
medium-sized | - | TRBJ1-6 | TRBV15 | CATSTHREQGGSPLHF | TGTGCCACCAGCACCCACCGGGAGCAGGGAGGGTCACCCCTCCACTTT
- | - | TRBJ2-5 | TRBV20-1 | CSAPQGSRETQYF | TGCAGTGCTCCCCAGGGTAGCCGAGAGACCCAGTACTTC
few | TRBD1 | TRBJ1-2 | TRBV10-3 | CAISEGTGSGYTF | TGTGCCATCAGTGAAGGGACAGGCAGCGGCTACACCTTC
medium-sized | - | TRBJ2-7 | TRBV6-5 | CASRPGHRYEQYF | TGTGCCAGCAGACCCGGACATCGCTACGAGCAGTACTTC
many | TRBD2 | TRBJ2-3 | TRBV28 | CASRLAGGQEDTQYF | TGTGCCAGCAGGTTAGCGGGGGGGCAGGAAGATACGCAGTATTTT
many | - | TRBJ1-5 | TRBV20-1 | CSATPGDGNQPQHF | TGCAGTGCGACCCCAGGGGACGGTAATCAGCCCCAGCATTTT
medium-sized | TRBD1 | TRBJ1-2 | TRBV7-9 | CASSRRNNRGSYYGYTF | TGTGCCAGCAGCCGTCGAAATAACAGGGGTTCCTACTATGGCTACACCTTC
few | TRBD2 | TRBJ2-1 | TRBV11-2 | CASSVSGTSGGPSYNEQFF | TGTGCCAGCAGCGTCTCCGGGACTAGCGGGGGGCCCTCCTACAATGAGCAGTTCTTC
medium-sized | - | TRBJ1-3 | TRBV30 | CAWSFTSPGSGNTIYF | TGTGCCTGGAGTTTCACCTCCCCAGGGTCTGGAAACACCATATATTTT
few | TRBD1 | TRBJ2-2 | TRBV20-1 | CSARDATGYSGELFF | TGCAGTGCTAGAGACGCGACAGGGTACTCCGGGGAGCTGTTTTTT
- | TRBD2 | TRBJ2-3 | TRBV10-1 | CASSLAGEDTQYF | TGCGCCAGCAGTCTAGCGGGGGAAGATACGCAGTATTTT
medium-sized | - | TRBJ1-6 | TRBV28 | CASSFETSPLHF | TGTGCCAGCAGTTTTGAGACCTCACCCCTCCACTTT
- | TRBD1 | TRBJ1-1 | TRBV7-3 | CASGPGGNTEAFF | TGTGCCAGCGGACCAGGGGGGAACACTGAAGCTTTCTTT
medium-sized | TRBD1 | TRBJ1-2 | TRBV28 | CASSPGTANYGYTF | TGTGCCAGCAGCCCCGGGACAGCTAACTATGGCTACACCTTC
medium-sized | - | TRBJ1-6 | TRBV28 | CASSFDSPLHF | TGTGCCAGCAGTTTTGATTCACCCCTCCACTTT
few | TRBD2 | TRBJ2-7 | TRBV20-1 | CSARTYSAILAGGPRSYEQYF | TGCAGTGCTAGAACTTACTCCGCAATACTAGCGGGAGGGCCTCGTAGTTACGAGCAGTACTTC
few | - | TRBJ2-5 | TRBV28 | CAVAGGHQETQYF | TGTGCCGTGGCTGGGGGACACCAAGAGACCCAGTACTTC
medium-sized | TRBD1 | TRBJ1-4 | TRBV29-1 | CSVAVTGTVMEKLFF | TGCAGCGTTGCGGTTACCGGGACAGTGATGGAAAAACTGTTTTTT
many | - | TRBJ2-2 | TRBV19 | CASSADREGELFF | TGTGCCAGTAGTGCGGATCGGGAAGGGGAGCTGTTTTTT
medium-sized | - | TRBJ1-4 | TRBV9 | CASSVGQTANEKLFF | TGTGCCAGCAGCGTAGGGCAGACAGCTAATGAAAAACTGTTTTTT
many | - | TRBJ2-7 | TRBV6-1 | CASSEMRGAYEQYF | TGTGCCAGCAGTGAAATGAGGGGTGCCTACGAGCAGTACTTC
- | TRBD1 | TRBJ2-5 | TRBV19 | CASSTRDRGETQYF | TGTGCCAGTAGTACCCGCGACAGGGGGGAGACCCAGTACTTC
- | - | TRBJ1-1 | TRBV7-9 | CASSFISGKNTEAFF | TGTGCCAGCAGCTTTATCAGCGGAAAGAACACTGAAGCTTTCTTT
few | - | TRBJ1-6 | TRBV3-1 | CASSQGSGVDSPLHF | TGTGCCAGCAGCCAAGGATCGGGGGTAGATTCACCCCTCCACTTT
- | TRBD2 | TRBJ2-7 | TRBV11-2 | CASSLEWLAVYEQYF | TGTGCCAGCAGCTTAGAGTGGCTAGCGGTCTACGAGCAGTACTTC
medium-sized | - | TRBJ1-4 | TRBV29-1 | CSVGANNEKLFF | TGCAGCGTGGGGGCCAATAATGAAAAACTGTTTTTT
few | - | TRBJ2-7 | TRBV27 | CASRRFGSWNEQYF | TGTGCCAGCAGGAGGTTCGGATCATGGAACGAGCAGTACTTC
few | TRBD1 | TRBJ2-7 | TRBV20-1 | CSARDPDRALVEQYF | TGCAGTGCTAGAGATCCCGACAGGGCTTTAGTAGAGCAGTACTTC
medium-sized | TRBD2 | TRBJ2-5 | TRBV14 | CASSQDLLAGTQYF | TGTGCCAGCAGCCAAGATCTTCTAGCGGGGACCCAGTACTTC
few | - | TRBJ2-5 | TRBV20-1 | CSAKIDDQETQYF | TGCAGTGCTAAGATCGACGACCAAGAGACCCAGTACTTC
few | TRBD1 | TRBJ2-2 | TRBV13 | CASSLGDRGRLVTGELFF | TGTGCCAGCAGCTTAGGTGACAGGGGGCGCTTGGTCACCGGGGAGCTGTTTTTT